These 8 T cell receptor beta chains came from one sample sequenced in a study of cytotoxic CD8 clonotypes in ibrutinib-treated CLL. Clones were sequenced by immunoSEQ multiplex PCR, and TCRdb holds only the in-frame ones, with some missing. The data hold 65,000 to 85,000 clones, with 90% observed a single time. Sequenced material: PBMCs, taken after 12 months of ibrutinib treatment. The receptors come from a human donor with chronic lymphocytic leukemia.

The genes are TRBV18 and TRBJ2-5; D ambiguous. The CDR3 covers 12 residues. Trimming cost V 2 bases and J 0 bases, with 1 base left between them. Germline values: CDR1 KGHSH, CDR2 LQKENI. The CDR3 DNA is TGTGCCAGCTCACCAAACCAAGAGACCCAGTACTTC. It yields the protein CASSPNQETQYF.

The chain uses TRBV5-1 and TRBJ2-1, with D possibly matching TRBD1 (7 bases). This CDR3 comprises 15 residues. The V and J ends lost 0 bases and 3 bases respectively, with 10 bases between them. Per the germline V gene, CDR1 is SGHRS and CDR2 is YFSETQ. CDR3 region: CASSLGQGGYNEQFF. For the CDR3, the DNA is TGCGCCAGCAGCTTGGGACAGGGAGGCTACAATGAGCAGTTCTTC.

This chain joins TRBV11-3 and TRBJ2-3; D may correspond to TRBD1 or TRBD2 (5 bases each). The CDR3 length is 13 residues. V lost 5 bases and J lost 8, with 14 bases in between. CDR1 and CDR2 (germline): SGHNT, YENEEA. CDR3 protein: CASSPRDESTQYF. The CDR3 coding sequence is TGTGCCAGCAGCCCGAGGGACGAGTCTACGCAGTATTTT.

The V gene is TRBV5-4, the J gene TRBJ1-2; TRBD1 matches at 7 bases. The J segment lost 2 bases and the V segment lost 4 bases, leaving 5 bases of the junction unmatched. Per germline, CDR1 SGHNT and CDR2 YYREEE (reference sequence). The CDR3 covers 14 residues. The CDR3 protein is CASSPGGGNYGYTF. The CDR3 nucleotides read TGTGCCAGCAGCCCGGGAGGGGGCAACTATGGCTACACCTTC.

The rearrangement uses TRBV28 and TRBJ1-2, with no clear D. Germline V gene data show CDR1 as MDHEN and CDR2 as SYDVKM. V lost 6 bases and J 0 bases, leaving 14 bases between the germline ends. The length of the CDR3 is 15 residues. The CDR3 DNA reads as TGTGCCAGCAGATTGCTTCAGGTTGCTAACTATGGCTACACCTTC. Its protein is CASRLLQVANYGYTF.

The CDR3 here is CSVVYGTKNIQYF. In DNA form, the CDR3 reads TGCAGCGTTGTGTACGGTACCAAAAACATTCAGTACTTC. This chain joins TRBV29-1 and TRBJ2-4; D not certain. Germline-derived CDR1 and CDR2 are SQVTM and ANQGSEA. The CDR3 contains 13 residues. Trimming shortened V by 4 bases and J by 2 bases, and 9 bases separated the two germline ends.

This clone was counted only a few times. The genes are TRBV23-1 and TRBJ2-2; D is uncertain. TRBV23-1 is sorted into the ORF group, with uncertain function. Trimming stripped 3 bases from V and 1 base from J, with 12 bases between. This CDR3 is 16 amino acids long. The CDR3 here is CASSHPYQQNTGELFF. CDR3 nucleotides: TGCGCCAGCAGTCATCCTTACCAGCAGAACACCGGGGAGCTGTTTTTT.

This clone was seen a handful of times. The chain combines TRBV7-9 with TRBJ1-5; D remains unclear. The CDR3 runs 12 residues. The germline V gene has CDR1 SEHNR and CDR2 FQNEAQ (reference sequence). The CDR3 nucleotides read TGTGCTCAGACGTATAGCAATCAGCCCCAGCATTTT. Translating gives CAQTYSNQPQHF.